This T cell receptor (beta chain) was captured in a study of cytomegalovirus exposure and HLA in healthy donors. General study points: The study flagged approximately 180 TCR beta chains as cytomegalovirus-associated.

Comment on this clone: What it binds is unknown.

This CDR3 comprises 15 residues. Germline-derived CDR1 and CDR2 are PRHDT and FYEKMQ (reference sequence). V was cut by 4 bases and J by 4 bases, with 11 bases left in between. 13 Jbeta primers and 60 Vbeta primers were used for the PCR. Assay used: immunoSEQ multiplex PCR; TCRdb lists only in-frame clones, some missing. The repertoire includes roughly 190,000 clones, around 84% of them detected once, and 1.7% sits in the top ten. The TCR comes from a young woman in good health and CMV-seronegative. The sequenced sample was PBMCs. The chain couples TRBV13 to TRBJ1-6; the D gene is possibly TRBD1 (5 bases). The CDR3 DNA sequence: TGTGCCAGCAGCTCATCACAGGAGTATAATTCACCCCTCCACTTT. Encoded protein: CASSSSQEYNSPLHF.